The 6 T cell receptor beta chains in this list originate from one sample, sequenced in a study of metastatic and nonmetastatic thyroid tumors. All patients reached thyroid surgery having received no treatment beforehand. TCRdb called clones again from the PCR reads with MiXCR. The sample has under 20,000 clones; 34% are singletons. The sample comprised tumor tissue. The receptors stem from a female donor with papillary thyroid cancer or a benign thyroid nodule (not recorded which). Some clones in this sample may be carry-over from other donors' samples.

This clone is categorized as medium-sized. The chain links TRBV5-1 to TRBJ2-1; 7 nucleotides match TRBD2. Germline trimming cut 4 bases from V and 10 bases from J; bases unmatched to any gene: 8. CDR1 SGHRS and CDR2 YFSETQ come from the germline V gene. This CDR3 is built from 13 residues. For the CDR3, the DNA is TGCGCCAGCAGCCCCCTGACTAGCCTGGAGCAGTTCTTC. Amino acids: CASSPLTSLEQFF.

This clone appeared a few times. The rearrangement uses TRBV19 and TRBJ1-5; D remains unclear. The germline gives CDR1 LNHDA, CDR2 SQIVND (reference sequence). The V and J ends lost 5 bases and 5 bases respectively, with 16 bases between them. This CDR3 has 15 amino acids. The CDR3 region has the DNA TGTGCCAGTAGTCCCTCGGACGGTGGGTATCAGCCCCAGCATTTT. Its protein is CASSPSDGGYQPQHF.

CDR3 nucleotides: TGTGCCAGCAGCACGGGACAGCCCTACGAGCAGTACTTC. Amino acid sequence: CASSTGQPYEQYF. The chain links TRBV7-2 to TRBJ2-7, with 7 bases that match TRBD1. CDR1 SGHTA and CDR2 FQGNSA come from the germline V gene. J gave up 2 bases and V 5 bases, and 3 bases lay outside the gene matches. CDR3 length equals 13 residues.

V and J are TRBV28 and TRBJ2-7, with 8 nucleotides matching TRBD1. The V segment lost 6 bases and the J segment 5 bases; nucleotides outside the gene matches: 12. Germline assignment: CDR1 MDHEN and CDR2 SYDVKM. The CDR3 covers 15 residues. The CDR3 region is CASRDDRGSYNEQYF. CDR3 coding DNA: TGTGCCAGCAGGGATGACAGGGGCTCATATAACGAGCAGTACTTC.

On this clone: Its ends do not fully match the called genes, so a read error is possible. This rearrangement joins TRBV9 to TRBJ2-1, with D perhaps given as TRBD1 or TRBD2 (7 bases each). Looked up from germline, CDR1 is SGDLS and CDR2 is YYNGEE. This CDR3 spans 18 amino acids. CDR3 nucleotide sequence: TGTACCAGCAGCGTAGCAGGGGGGGAGACGGCTGGTTACAATGAGCAGTTCTTC. This encodes CTSSVAGGETAGYNEQFF.

V is TRBV5-1 and J is TRBJ2-6; D is unclear. The V gene's germline CDR1 is SGHRS and CDR2 YFSETQ. V lost 0 bases, J lost 0 bases, and 7 bases lay in between. The CDR3 runs 16 residues. CDR3 loop: CASSLAVSSGANVLTF. The DNA of the CDR3 is TGCGCCAGCAGCTTGGCGGTGAGCTCTGGGGCCAACGTCCTGACTTTC.